The 18 T cell receptor beta chains given below trace back to one sample, sequenced in a study of cytomegalovirus exposure and HLA in healthy donors. It was with 60 Vbeta and 13 Jbeta primers that the PCR ran. Sequenced by immunoSEQ multiplex PCR; TCRdb stores in-frame clones only, minus some. The sample holds 160,000 or so clones, about 80% seen once. Source material: PBMCs. These receptor sequences come from a woman between 45 and 65 years old in good health and CMV-seronegative.

This rearrangement joins TRBV7-6 to TRBJ2-1, with 12 bases aligning to TRBD2. The CDR3 has 16 amino acids. Germline CDR1 SGHVS, CDR2 FNYEAQ. The V segment lost 5 bases and the J segment 4 bases; nucleotides outside the gene matches: 6. CDR3 in amino acids: CASSPRTSGVYNEQFF. The CDR3 DNA reads as TGTGCCAGCAGCCCTCGGACTAGCGGGGTTTACAATGAGCAGTTCTTC.

This clone has a single count. The rearrangement joins TRBV5-6 to TRBJ1-5, with a weak D call TRBD1 (5 bases). Between the trimmed V and J ends, which lost 4 bases and 0 bases, there was a span of 17 bases. CDR1 is SGHDT and CDR2 is YYEEEE in the germline V gene. The CDR3 extends over 17 amino acids. CDR3 protein: CASSINGGVYSNQPQHF. In nucleotides, the CDR3 is TGTGCCAGCAGCATAAATGGGGGGGTATATAGCAATCAGCCCCAGCATTTT.

The chain combines TRBV5-3 with TRBJ1-6, with 7 bases that match TRBD1. TRBV5-3 qualifies as an ORF whose function is uncertain. The length of the CDR3 is 19 residues. Losses at the gene ends were 4 bases for V and 3 bases for J; bases not matched to a gene: 16. The CDR3 loop reads CARSLDSDRVAYYNSPLHF. The CDR3 DNA is TGTGCCAGAAGCCTAGACTCAGACAGGGTAGCTTACTATAATTCACCCCTCCACTTT.

The chain is built from TRBV11-2 and TRBJ2-7, with a weak D call TRBD1 (5 bases). The CDR3 is 13 residues long. V was trimmed by 1 base and J by 6 bases, leaving 10 bases between them. Germline V lookup: CDR1 SGHAT, CDR2 FQNNGV. DNA for the CDR3: TGTGCCAGCAGCTTAGGTGGTCAGGGCGAGCAGTACTTC. Its translation: CASSLGGQGEQYF.

The chain combines TRBV19 with TRBJ1-5; unclear D gene. V was cut by 7 bases and J by 6 bases, with 10 bases left in between. The CDR3 covers 12 residues. CDR1 is LNHDA and CDR2 is SQIVND in the germline V gene (reference sequence). The DNA of the CDR3 is TGTGCCAGTACCCCAGGTGGTCAGCCCCAGCATTTT. It yields the protein CASTPGGQPQHF.

The chain recombines TRBV6-5 with TRBJ1-3; 7 bases agree with TRBD1. CDR3 length: 14 residues. Germline CDR1 and CDR2: MNHEY and SVGAGI. After removal of 6 bases from V and 2 bases from J, the junction contained 4 bases not matched to a gene. For the CDR3, the DNA is TGTGCCAGCAGACCCGACAGGGCTGGAAACACCATATATTTT. Its protein product is CASRPDRAGNTIYF.

The chain links TRBV28 to TRBJ1-1; TRBD1 matches 7 bases. Germline assignment: CDR1 MDHEN and CDR2 SYDVKM. With V trimmed by 5 bases and J by 1 base, 4 bases remained unmatched. The CDR3 spans 14 residues. CDR3 region: CASSRQGRNTEAFF. The CDR3, as DNA: TGTGCCAGCAGTAGACAGGGACGGAACACTGAAGCTTTCTTT.

The genes are TRBV7-2 and TRBJ2-5; TRBD2 aligns across 12 bases. Germline trimming cut 4 bases from V and 0 bases from J; bases unmatched to any gene: 9. This CDR3 has 18 amino acids. CDR1 and CDR2 (germline): SGHTA, FQGNSA. The chain's CDR3 is CASSSPLAGGWYQETQYF. The CDR3 DNA reads TGTGCCAGCAGCTCCCCGCTAGCGGGGGGGTGGTACCAAGAGACCCAGTACTTC.

The V and J genes are TRBV6-1 and TRBJ1-3; 9 bases are a match to TRBD1. Germline-derived CDR1 and CDR2 are MNHNS and SASEGT. The length of the CDR3 is 14 residues. V gave up 4 bases and J gave up 4 bases; unmatched junction bases: 2. This CDR3 is CASSATGGGNTIYF. The CDR3 nucleotides read TGTGCCAGCAGTGCCACAGGGGGCGGAAACACCATATATTTT.

The V and J genes are TRBV19 and TRBJ2-7; 9 bases line up with TRBD1. CDR1 LNHDA and CDR2 SQIVND come from the germline V gene (reference sequence). The CDR3 loop spans 14 amino acids. V dropped 3 bases and J dropped 2; count of bases not matched to a gene: 2. CDR3 amino acids: CASSIDRGAYEQYF. CDR3 sequence (DNA): TGTGCCAGTAGTATCGACAGGGGGGCCTACGAGCAGTACTTC. Filled out from reference TRBV19 and TRBJ2-7, the complete variable domain reads DGGITQSPKYLFRKEGQNVTLSCEQNLNHDAMYWYRQDPGQGLRLIYYSQIVNDFQKGDIAEGYSVSREKKESFPLTVTSAQKNPTAFYLCASSIDRGAYEQYFGPGTRLTVT.

Comments on this clone: Other DNA sequences in this sample translate to the same CDR3. The V gene is TRBV7-9, the J gene TRBJ1-5; 7 positions match TRBD1. The CDR3 has 16 residues. J was trimmed by 0 bases and V by 1 base; bases with no gene match: 3. CDR1 is SEHNR and CDR2 is FQNEAQ in the germline V gene (reference sequence). CDR3 amino acids: CASSLGAGGSNQPQHF. CDR3 bases: TGTGCCAGCAGCTTAGGGGCAGGGGGTAGCAATCAGCCCCAGCATTTT.

The CDR3 reads CASSKGRDTGELFF. The CDR3 nucleotides are TGTGCCAGCAGCAAGGGGAGGGACACCGGGGAGCTGTTTTTT. The chain joins TRBV7-3 to TRBJ2-2, with 7 bases identical to TRBD2. V dropped 5 bases and J dropped 3; count of bases not matched to a gene: 3. The CDR3 is made up of 14 amino acids. The germline V gene encodes CDR1 SGHTA and CDR2 FQGTGA.

This clone was detected only a few times. The V and J genes are TRBV29-1 and TRBJ2-1; 9 nucleotides agree with TRBD2. In germline, CDR1 is SQVTM, CDR2 ANQGSEA. With V trimmed by 4 bases and J by 9 bases, 13 bases remained unmatched. The CDR3 spans 15 residues. CDR3 nucleotide sequence: TGCAGCGTTGGGTCTAGCGGGATTCTACGCGGTGAGCAGTTCTTC. This gives the protein CSVGSSGILRGEQFF.

The chain links TRBV29-1 to TRBJ2-1; 9 bases agree with TRBD2. The V gene's germline CDR1 is SQVTM and CDR2 ANQGSEA. With V trimmed by 7 bases and J by 2 bases, 6 bases remained unmatched. This CDR3 region has 14 residues. The CDR3 spells CSGGLAKAYNEQFF. The DNA for the CDR3 is TGCAGCGGCGGACTAGCGAAGGCCTACAATGAGCAGTTCTTC.

The chain carries TRBV2 and TRBJ2-3; weak D call: TRBD1 (6 bases). Trimming took 8 bases from V and 4 from J, leaving 13 bases between them. The CDR3 is 13 amino acids. Germline CDR1 reads SNHLY; CDR2 reads FYNNEI. CDR3 in DNA: TGTGCCAGCCTCAGGGGTGAGGCAGATACGCAGTATTTT. Protein product: CASLRGEADTQYF.

The chain links TRBV7-9 to TRBJ1-2, with TRBD1 matching 9 bases. The CDR3 sequence is 15 residues long. Germline V gene sequence: CDR1 SEHNR, CDR2 FQNEAQ (reference sequence). V lost 6 bases and J lost 9; bases outside the gene matches: 14. The chain's CDR3 is CASSYPGTGRNSYTF. The CDR3 nucleotides read TGTGCCAGCAGTTACCCCGGGACAGGGCGGAATAGCTACACCTTC. Full variable domain (outside the CDR3, taken from reference TRBV7-9 and TRBJ1-2): DTGVSQNPRHKITKRGQNVTFRCDPISEHNRLYWYRQTLGQGPEFLTYFQNEAQLEKSRLLSDRFSAERPKGSFSTLEIQRTEQGDSAMYLCASSYPGTGRNSYTFGSGTRLTVV.

The genes are TRBV7-9 and TRBJ1-3; 7 positions agree with TRBD1. Germline V lookup: CDR1 SEHNR, CDR2 FQNEAQ (reference sequence). The J segment lost 4 bases and the V segment lost 5 bases, leaving 8 bases of the junction unmatched. The CDR3 is 15 amino acids. The CDR3 DNA follows: TGTGCCAGCAGCCCAACAGGGGCGCTCGGAAACACCATATATTTT. The encoded protein is CASSPTGALGNTIYF.

The V and J genes are TRBV9 and TRBJ2-3; 8 bases fit TRBD2. The ends lost 0 bases at V and 6 bases at J; junction bases unmatched: 9. CDR1 is SGDLS and CDR2 is YYNGEE in the germline V gene. This CDR3 contains 16 residues. CDR3 sequence (DNA): TGTGCCAGCAGCGTAGCTCCCAGCGGGGGTTTCGATACGCAGTATTTT. Translation: CASSVAPSGGFDTQYF.